These 10 T cell receptor beta chains came from one sample sequenced in a study of blood T cell repertoires in COVID-19. Only in-frame clones appear in the TCRdb table, and some are missing; sequencing was by immunoSEQ multiplex PCR. The data contain a few hundred thousand clones, approximately 79% of them singletons. The sequencing input was PBMCs or T cells enriched from blood (not recorded which). The receptor source for this set is a man aged 25 to 40 with acute COVID-19.

This chain connects TRBV5-1 to TRBJ1-2, with 7 bases matching TRBD1. Per germline, CDR1 SGHRS and CDR2 YFSETQ. V was pared by 5 bases and J by 6 bases, with 10 bases of the junction left unmatched. CDR3 size: 14 residues. CDR3 bases: TGCGCCAGCAGGCTGGGTAGGGGGCTGGATGGCTACACCTTC. This gives the protein CASRLGRGLDGYTF.

DNA for the CDR3: TGTGCCAGCAGCTTACCGGGACTAGCGGGGGAGCTGTTTTTT. Protein product: CASSLPGLAGELFF. The chain couples TRBV7-9 to TRBJ2-2; 10 positions match TRBD2. Per germline, CDR1 SEHNR and CDR2 FQNEAQ (reference sequence). The trim removed 2 bases at V and 8 bases at J, leaving 2 bases unmatched. This CDR3 spans 14 amino acids.

The V call is TRBV5-1, the J call TRBJ2-3, with D possibly TRBD1 on 7 matching bases. Trimming shortened V by 4 bases and J by 4 bases, and 16 bases separated the two germline ends. Germline V lookup: CDR1 SGHRS, CDR2 YFSETQ. The CDR3 loop spans 15 amino acids. The CDR3 loop reads CASSTRGAGADTQYF. The CDR3 DNA is TGCGCCAGCAGCACCAGGGGGGCCGGGGCAGATACGCAGTATTTT. Based on the CDR3 plus reference TRBV5-1 and TRBJ2-3, the full variable domain is KAGVTQTPRYLIKTRGQQVTLSCSPISGHRSVSWYQQTPGQGLQFLFEYFSETQRNKGNFPGRFSGRQFSNSRSEMNVSTLELGDSALYLCASSTRGAGADTQYFGPGTRLTVL.

About this clone itself: Other nucleotide sequences in the sample specify the same CDR3. The V call is TRBV5-1, the J call TRBJ1-1; no reliable D call. Germline CDR1 reads SGHRS; CDR2 reads YFSETQ. CDR3 length: 13 residues. The ends were cut back, 0 bases at V and 0 bases at J, with 3 bases in the middle. The CDR3 bases are TGCGCCAGCAGCTTGGCGGTGAACACTGAAGCTTTCTTT. Amino acids: CASSLAVNTEAFF.

This chain uses TRBV11-3 with TRBJ2-3; no clear D gene. Germline CDR1 and CDR2: SGHNT and YENEEA. Trimming took off 4 bases at V and 2 bases at J, with 16 bases between the two ends. CDR3 size: 16 residues. In DNA, the CDR3 is TGTGCCAGCAGCTCCGTGGTGGCGGATCCCACAGATACGCAGTATTTT. Amino acids: CASSSVVADPTDTQYF. Combining the CDR3 with reference TRBV11-3 and TRBJ2-3 gives the whole variable domain EAGVVQSPRYKIIEKKQPVAFWCNPISGHNTLYWYLQNLGQGPELLIRYENEEAVDDSQLPKDRFSAERLKGVDSTLKIQPAELGDSAVYLCASSSVVADPTDTQYFGPGTRLTVL.

V gene TRBV5-4 combines with J gene TRBJ1-1; 7 bases align to TRBD1. With V trimmed by 4 bases and J by 8 bases, 11 bases remained unmatched. CDR1 and CDR2 from the germline V gene are SGHNT and YYREEE (reference sequence). The length of the CDR3 is 14 residues. CDR3 protein: CASSTKQGSSEAFF. The DNA for the CDR3 is TGTGCCAGCAGCACGAAACAGGGGAGCTCCGAAGCTTTCTTT. Together with reference TRBV5-4 and TRBJ1-1, the CDR3 gives the full variable domain: ETGVTQSPTHLIKTRGQQVTLRCSSQSGHNTVSWYQQALGQGPQFIFQYYREEENGRGNFPPRFSGLQFPNYSSELNVNALELDDSALYLCASSTKQGSSEAFFGQGTRLTVV.

The chain is built from TRBV5-6 and TRBJ2-1; 10 bases match TRBD2. In germline, CDR1 is SGHDT, CDR2 YYEEEE. The ends lost 5 bases at V and 15 bases at J; junction bases unmatched: 14. This CDR3 contains 14 residues. CDR3 sequence reads: CASRYQPSGSVPFF. The CDR3, as DNA: TGTGCCAGCAGATACCAACCTAGCGGGAGTGTTCCGTTCTTC.

J is TRBJ1-5 and V is TRBV19; D not certain. The germline CDR1 and CDR2 sequences are LNHDA and SQIVND (reference sequence). The CDR3 totals 13 residues. The V end was cut by 6 bases, the J end by 6 bases, with 12 bases between. The CDR3 DNA reads TGTGCCAGTAGCATTCGTGCGTTTCAGCCCCAGCATTTT. This sequence encodes CASSIRAFQPQHF.

J is TRBJ1-4 and V is TRBV6-5, with a weak D call TRBD1 (6 bases). Germline assignment: CDR1 MNHEY and CDR2 SVGAGI. Trimming pared 4 bases from V and 5 bases from J, leaving 17 bases between. This CDR3 is 16 amino acids long. For the CDR3, the DNA is TGTGCCAGCAGTTCTCTTCCACAGGGCTCAAATGAAAAACTGTTTTTT. Protein product: CASSSLPQGSNEKLFF.

This clone is a singleton in its sample. V is TRBV7-8 and J is TRBJ2-2; D ambiguous. From germline, CDR1 is SGHVS and CDR2 FQNEAQ. V was trimmed by 5 bases and J by 4 bases, leaving 11 bases between them. This CDR3 comprises 14 residues. CDR3 nucleotide sequence: TGTGCCAGCAGCGCCGCGAGAGCCACCGGGGAGCTGTTTTTT. It yields the protein CASSAARATGELFF.